What follows are 17 T cell receptor beta chains derived from one specimen sequenced in a study of naive and memory T cell subsets. The beta constant-region primer was an equimolar mix of two oligonucleotides covering TRBC1 and TRBC2. From the UMI-ligation and nested PCR reads, TCRdb called clonotypes with MiXCR, one entry per CDR3 protein. This repertoire shows some 150,000 distinct CDR3 sequences, 17% found once; its top ten account for approximately 0.15%. Sequenced material: naive CD4+ T cells from blood. These receptors were obtained from a human donor in good health.

The chain recombines TRBV28 with TRBJ2-7; 7 positions match TRBD1. V gave up 10 bases and J gave up 7 bases; unmatched junction bases: 10. Germline CDR1 and CDR2: MDHEN and SYDVKM. CDR3 length equals 12 residues. CDR3 loop: CATTGDPREQYF. The CDR3 region has the DNA TGTGCCACCACAGGGGATCCTCGGGAGCAGTACTTC.

This clonotype was counted a few times. The chain joins TRBV4-2 to TRBJ1-1, with D possibly being TRBD1 (5 bases). The CDR3 spans 11 residues. CDR1 and CDR2 from the germline V gene are LGHNA and YNFKEQ. V lost 7 bases, J lost 11 bases, and 14 bases lay in between. In DNA, the CDR3 is TGTGCCAGCATGACAGCGGGAGAGGCTTTCTTT. Translated: CASMTAGEAFF.

This clonotype was counted between two and nine times. This chain connects TRBV5-1 to TRBJ2-1; weak D call: TRBD2 (5 bases). Trimming left V 8 bases short and J 5 bases short, with 11 bases between. Germline loops: CDR1 SGHRS, CDR2 YFSETQ. The CDR3 runs 12 residues. CDR3 amino acids: CASKRSDNEQFF. Written as DNA, the CDR3 is TGCGCCAGTAAGCGGTCCGACAATGAGCAGTTCTTC.

The gene calls are TRBV5-6 and TRBJ2-5, with D possibly TRBD1 on 5 matching bases. Germline values: CDR1 SGHDT, CDR2 YYEEEE. This CDR3 comprises 14 residues. Trimming removed 0 bases from V and 5 bases from J, with 11 bases in between. The DNA for the CDR3 is TGTGCCAGCAGCTTGGGTTTCAGGGTCGAGACCCAGTACTTC. It encodes CASSLGFRVETQYF.

This clonotype was seen a handful of times. The rearrangement uses TRBV2 and TRBJ2-2, with TRBD1 matching 9 bases. In germline, CDR1 is SNHLY, CDR2 FYNNEI. Losses at the gene ends were 11 bases for V and 9 bases for J; bases not matched to a gene: 13. The CDR3 is 14 residues long. Here the CDR3 reads CAGRSGTGSRELFF. Here the CDR3 DNA reads TGTGCCGGGCGCTCCGGGACAGGGAGTCGGGAGCTGTTTTTT.

CDR3 protein: CASSPRLTSSGSIGKNIQYF. DNA for the CDR3: TGTGCCAGCAGCCCGCGGCTTACGTCTAGCGGGAGTATTGGCAAAAACATTCAGTACTTC. The chain employs TRBV7-9 and TRBJ2-4, with 10 bases fitting TRBD2. V lost 5 bases and J lost 3; bases outside the gene matches: 19. There are 20 residues in the CDR3. Per germline, CDR1 SEHNR and CDR2 FQNEAQ (reference sequence). The whole variable domain, filled in from reference TRBV7-9 and TRBJ2-4, reads DTGVSQNPRHKITKRGQNVTFRCDPISEHNRLYWYRQTLGQGPEFLTYFQNEAQLEKSRLLSDRFSAERPKGSFSTLEIQRTEQGDSAMYLCASSPRLTSSGSIGKNIQYFGAGTRLSVL.

This clonotype was detected a few times. The genes are TRBV6-5 and TRBJ1-5; 9 bases are a match to TRBD1. Germline V gives CDR1 MNHEY, CDR2 SVGAGI. The V and J ends lost 4 bases and 7 bases, in that order; junction bases with no gene match: 8. CDR3 size: 15 residues. CDR3 loop: CASSSGQGFNQPQHF. In nucleotides, the CDR3 is TGTGCCAGCAGTTCGGGACAGGGATTTAACCAGCCCCAGCATTTT.

This clonotype was seen a few times. The chain combines TRBV12-3 or TRBV12-4 with TRBJ1-2; TRBD1 matches 7 bases. With 6 bases clipped from V and 4 bases from J, the junction kept 5 bases outside the gene matches. The CDR3 has 13 residues. CDR3 DNA sequence: TGTGCCAGCAGCCCACAGGGGAGCTATGGCTACACCTTC. It codes for CASSPQGSYGYTF.

This rearrangement joins TRBV12-3 or TRBV12-4 to TRBJ1-1; D perhaps matches TRBD1 (5 bases). CDR3 length: 14 amino acids. Trimming removed 6 bases at V and 1 base at J, with 12 bases between. The CDR3 protein is CASSQRGTNTEAFF. In DNA, the CDR3 is TGTGCCAGCAGCCAACGGGGCACGAACACTGAAGCTTTCTTT.

This chain uses TRBV15 with TRBJ2-6; TRBD1 or TRBD2 may be the D gene (6 bases each). This CDR3 has 16 amino acids. V was cut by 5 bases and J by 4 bases, with 15 bases left in between. Germline-derived CDR1 and CDR2 are LNHNV and YYDKDF (reference sequence). The CDR3 region is CATSWERGAGANVLTF. The CDR3 nucleotides are TGTGCCACCAGCTGGGAGAGGGGGGCCGGGGCCAACGTCCTGACTTTC. The variable domain in full, with the rest retrieved from reference TRBV15 and TRBJ2-6, is DAMVIQNPRYQVTQFGKPVTLSCSQTLNHNVMYWYQQKSSQAPKLLFHYYDKDFNNEADTPDNFQSRRPNTSFCFLDIRSPGLGDTAMYLCATSWERGAGANVLTFGAGSRLTVL.

The chain is built from TRBV3-1 and TRBJ2-7; D may match TRBD1 or TRBD2 (5 bases each). The CDR3 extends over 12 amino acids. V dropped 2 bases and J dropped 7 bases, with 9 bases sitting between them. Germline CDR1 reads LGHDT; CDR2 reads YNNKEL (reference sequence). CDR3 coding DNA: TGTGCCAGCAGCCAACGGGGCCTAGAGCAGTACTTC. This encodes CASSQRGLEQYF.

This clonotype was picked up a small number of times. The chain is built from TRBV7-2 and TRBJ1-6; TRBD1 might be the D (5 bases). This CDR3 has 14 residues. Trimming stripped 3 bases from V and 7 bases from J, with 10 bases between. CDR1 and CDR2 (germline): SGHTA, FQGNSA. CDR3 amino acids: CASSLLTVNSPLHF. DNA for the CDR3: TGTGCCAGCAGCTTGTTGACAGTCAATTCACCCCTCCACTTT.

The rearrangement joins TRBV28 to TRBJ2-1; 7 bases align to TRBD2. V lost 4 bases, J lost 2 bases, and 8 bases stayed unmatched. CDR1 MDHEN and CDR2 SYDVKM come from the germline V gene. The CDR3 covers 16 residues. CDR3 sequence (DNA): TGTGCCAGCAGTTCCCCGGCGGGGGATACCTACAATGAGCAGTTCTTC. As protein: CASSSPAGDTYNEQFF.

This clonotype was picked up a small number of times. The rearrangement links TRBV6-5 to TRBJ2-7; TRBD2 matches at 7 bases. V lost 0 bases to trimming and J lost 0 bases; unmatched junction nucleotides: 14. The CDR3 loop spans 19 amino acids. Germline V gene lookup returns CDR1 MNHEY and CDR2 SVGAGI. This CDR3 is CASSYSGVGAAGTSYEQYF. DNA for the CDR3: TGTGCCAGCAGTTACTCCGGGGTCGGGGCAGCGGGGACCTCCTACGAGCAGTACTTC.

V gene TRBV9 combines with J gene TRBJ1-5, with D unresolved. Germline-derived CDR1 and CDR2 are SGDLS and YYNGEE. This CDR3 has 13 amino acids. V was shortened by 0 bases and J by 10 bases, with 11 bases between the two germline ends. The CDR3 sequence: CASSVAFTSPQHF. The CDR3 DNA follows: TGTGCCAGCAGCGTAGCTTTTACCTCACCCCAGCATTTT.

This clonotype was counted only a few times. The rearrangement links TRBV6-6 to TRBJ2-2; the match to TRBD2 covers 8 bases. J gave up 0 bases and V 3 bases, and 3 bases lay outside the gene matches. The CDR3 loop spans 16 amino acids. Germline CDR1 and CDR2: MNHNY and SVGAGI (reference sequence). This CDR3 reads CASSYRGGSNTGELFF. The CDR3 DNA sequence: TGTGCCAGCAGTTATCGGGGGGGTTCGAACACCGGGGAGCTGTTTTTT.

The CDR3 sequence: CASSQPTGLLHF. The CDR3 nucleotides are TGTGCCAGCAGCCAGCCTACAGGGCTCCTCCACTTT. This chain joins TRBV14 and TRBJ1-6; D perhaps matches TRBD1 (6 bases). V was cut by 3 bases and J by 15 bases, with 12 bases left in between. Germline V gene sequence: CDR1 SGHDN, CDR2 FVKESK. The CDR3 length is 12 residues. The full variable domain, its missing parts supplied by reference TRBV14 and TRBJ1-6, is EAGVTQFPSHSVIEKGQTVTLRCDPISGHDNLYWYRRVMGKEIKFLLHFVKESKQDESGMPNNRFLAERTGGTYSTLKVQPAELEDSGVYFCASSQPTGLLHFGNGTRLTVT.